This TCR beta chain was sequenced for a study of CD8+ T cells in alopecia areata. Overall study findings and caveats: Compared with normal scalp, lesional scalp had higher clonality and more expanded CD8+ clones. Among the 100 top clones, expanded CD8+ clones, like scalp clonality, were significantly decreased by tofacitinib. Having just one nonresponder leaves the connection between baseline CD8+ expansion and response unresolved.

This sample's treatment: oral pan-JAK inhibitor, 5-10 mg twice daily. Using a FACSAria, the CD4+ and CD8+ T cells were sorted from the PBMCs. Germline-derived CDR1 and CDR2 are LGHNA and YSLEER. This CDR3 has 20 amino acids. Trimming cost V 0 bases and J 4 bases; bases outside gene matches: 16. Turning to this clone: Its cognate antigen is unknown.

After isolation, RNA underwent reverse transcription to generate cDNA as the sequencing template. The table came from immunoSEQ multiplex PCR; TCRdb's copy has only in-frame clones and leaves some out. The table lists about 200,000 clones, under 60% of them singletons. This sequence originates from a human donor with alopecia areata. Here the sequenced sample was CD4+ T cells sorted from blood, taken at week 4, from a patient treated with tofacitinib. This chain joins TRBV4-3 and TRBJ1-5; 9 bases line up with TRBD1. CDR3 region: CASSQERVSGTGFLNQPQHF. The CDR3 region has the DNA TGCGCCAGCAGCCAAGAGCGCGTTTCGGGGACAGGGTTCCTTAATCAGCCCCAGCATTTT.